This is a list of T cell receptor beta chains from one sample in a study of post-analysis software for immune sequencing data. TCRdb re-called the PCR reads with MiXCR, one entry per CDR3 protein. The sample has around 400,000 distinct CDR3 sequences; less than 35% are singletons. Sequencing used blood. These receptors were obtained from a girl aged 5-17 years with multiple sclerosis. CDR3s include the opening cysteine and the closing phenylalanine or tryptophan. A D gene is named only where the DNA matches it firmly. Only some rows state a clone size, as once, few, many or a class for expanded clones.

D,V,size,J,DNA,CDR3
TRBD1,TRBV2,few,TRBJ2-5,TGTGCCAGCAGTGTAAACAGGGGCTTAGAGACCCAGTACTTC,CASSVNRGLETQYF
TRBD2,TRBV12-3/TRBV12-4,.,TRBJ2-1,TGTGCCAGCACCCCTGAGCGGGGGAGCTCCTACAATGAGCAGTTCTTC,CASTPERGSSYNEQFF
.,TRBV7-9,many,TRBJ2-7,TGTGCCAGCAGCTTAGCGGGGGGCAGGACCTACGAGCAGTACTTC,CASSLAGGRTYEQYF
.,TRBV19,few,TRBJ1-4,TGTGCCAGTAGTCCGCAACGGGGCTTGGATGAAAAACTGTTTTTT,CASSPQRGLDEKLFF
.,TRBV20-1,few,TRBJ2-1,TGCAGTGCTGCTGGGGTCTGGCCTACGTACAATGAGCAGTTCTTC,CSAAGVWPTYNEQFF
.,TRBV5-1,.,TRBJ2-1,TGCGCCAGCAGCGCCAACAGCTACAATGAGCAGTTCTTC,CASSANSYNEQFF
TRBD1,TRBV29-1,.,TRBJ2-1,TGCAGCGTTGTGGGAACAGGGGAAGGGTCCTACAATGAGCAGTTCTTC,CSVVGTGEGSYNEQFF
.,TRBV6-6,few,TRBJ2-2,TGTGCCAGCACAGTTACGAACACCGGGGAGCTGTTTTTT,CASTVTNTGELFF
TRBD1,TRBV7-3,.,TRBJ1-1,TGTGCCAGCAGCCCCTCGACAGGGGTGGCTGAAGCTTTCTTT,CASSPSTGVAEAFF
.,TRBV20-1,.,TRBJ1-2,TGCAGTGCTAGGAACCTCGGACGGGTAAACTATGGCTACACCTTC,CSARNLGRVNYGYTF
.,TRBV10-3,.,TRBJ1-5,TGTGCCATCAGTGAAAGAGGGTTGGACCAGCCCCAGCATTTT,CAISERGLDQPQHF
.,TRBV12-3/TRBV12-4,few,TRBJ1-1,TGTGCCACCGTTCGATCGGGGAGCACTGAAGCTTTCTTT,CATVRSGSTEAFF